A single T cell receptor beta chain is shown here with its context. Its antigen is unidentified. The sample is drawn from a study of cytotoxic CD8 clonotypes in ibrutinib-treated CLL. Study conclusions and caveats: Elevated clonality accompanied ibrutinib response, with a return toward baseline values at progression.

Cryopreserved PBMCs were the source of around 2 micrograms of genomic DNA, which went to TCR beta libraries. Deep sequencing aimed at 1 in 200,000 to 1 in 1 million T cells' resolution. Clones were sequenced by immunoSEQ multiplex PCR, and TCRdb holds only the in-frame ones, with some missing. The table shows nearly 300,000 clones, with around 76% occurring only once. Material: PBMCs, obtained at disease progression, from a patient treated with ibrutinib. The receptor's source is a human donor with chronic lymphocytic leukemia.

CDR3 protein: CAISPGLAKTDTQYF. CDR3 coding DNA: TGTGCCATCAGTCCCGGACTAGCGAAAACAGATACGCAGTATTTT. The V and J genes are TRBV10-3 and TRBJ2-3; 9 bases fit TRBD2. The V gene end was trimmed by 5 bases and the J gene end by 3 bases; junction bases not matched to a gene: 6. The CDR3 runs to 15 residues. In germline, CDR1 is ENHRY, CDR2 SYGVKD.